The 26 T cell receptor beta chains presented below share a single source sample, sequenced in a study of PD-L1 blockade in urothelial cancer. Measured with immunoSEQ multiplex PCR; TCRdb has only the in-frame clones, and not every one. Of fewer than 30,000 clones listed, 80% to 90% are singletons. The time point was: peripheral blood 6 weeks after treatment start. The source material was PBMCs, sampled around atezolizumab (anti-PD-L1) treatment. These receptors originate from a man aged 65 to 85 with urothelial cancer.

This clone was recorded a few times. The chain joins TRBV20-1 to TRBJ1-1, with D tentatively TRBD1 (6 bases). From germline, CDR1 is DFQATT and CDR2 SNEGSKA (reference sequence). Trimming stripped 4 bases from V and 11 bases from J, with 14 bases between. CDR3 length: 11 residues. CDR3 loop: CSATLGQIAFF. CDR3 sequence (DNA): TGCAGTGCTACCCTAGGACAGATTGCTTTCTTT.

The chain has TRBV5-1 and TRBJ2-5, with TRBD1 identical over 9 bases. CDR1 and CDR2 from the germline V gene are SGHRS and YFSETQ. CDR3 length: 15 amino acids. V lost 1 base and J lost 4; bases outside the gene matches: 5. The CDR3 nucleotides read TGCGCCAGCAGCTTGTTGGGACAGGGAGGAGAGACCCAGTACTTC. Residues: CASSLLGQGGETQYF.

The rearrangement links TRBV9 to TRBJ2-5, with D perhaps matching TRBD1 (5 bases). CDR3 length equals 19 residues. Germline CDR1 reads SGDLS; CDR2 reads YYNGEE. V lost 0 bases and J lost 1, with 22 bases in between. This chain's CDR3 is CASSVATGAGVVGQETQYF. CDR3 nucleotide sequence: TGTGCCAGCAGCGTAGCTACTGGGGCTGGGGTTGTGGGCCAAGAGACCCAGTACTTC.

CDR3 bases: TGTGCCAGCAGCTTAGGGCCGACAGCTAAATTGACCATATATTTT. It yields the protein CASSLGPTAKLTIYF. The V and J genes are TRBV7-8 and TRBJ1-3, with D perhaps matching TRBD1 (5 bases). CDR1 is SGHVS and CDR2 is FQNEAQ in the germline V gene. The CDR3 is 15 residues long. The V gene lost 1 base and the J gene lost 10 bases, with 17 bases spanning the gap. Supplemented by reference TRBV7-8 and TRBJ1-3, the full variable domain reads GAGVSQSPRYKVAKRGQDVALRCDPISGHVSLFWYQQALGQGPEFLTYFQNEAQLDKSGLPSDRFFAERPEGSVSTLKIQRTQQEDSAVYLCASSLGPTAKLTIYFGEGSWLTVV.

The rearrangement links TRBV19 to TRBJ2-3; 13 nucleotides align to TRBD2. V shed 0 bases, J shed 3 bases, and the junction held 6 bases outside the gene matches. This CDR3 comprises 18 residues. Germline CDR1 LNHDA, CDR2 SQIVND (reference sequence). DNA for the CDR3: TGTGCCAGTAGTATAGAACTAGCGGGGGGGCCTGGAACAGATACGCAGTATTTT. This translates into CASSIELAGGPGTDTQYF.

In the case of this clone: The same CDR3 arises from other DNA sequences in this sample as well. CDR3 coding DNA: TGTGCCAGCAGCCTACAGGGAAACACTGAAGCTTTCTTT. Its translation: CASSLQGNTEAFF. This chain joins TRBV6-5 and TRBJ1-1; D possibly corresponds to TRBD1 (6 bases). Germline V lookup: CDR1 MNHEY, CDR2 SVGAGI. The V end was cut by 6 bases, the J end by 2 bases, with 10 bases between. This CDR3 has 13 residues.

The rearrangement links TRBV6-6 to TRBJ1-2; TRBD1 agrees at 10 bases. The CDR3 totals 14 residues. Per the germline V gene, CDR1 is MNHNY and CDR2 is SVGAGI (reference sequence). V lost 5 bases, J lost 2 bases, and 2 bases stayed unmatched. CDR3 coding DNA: TGTGCCAGCAGTCGGACAGGGGGGAACTATGGCTACACCTTC. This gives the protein CASSRTGGNYGYTF.

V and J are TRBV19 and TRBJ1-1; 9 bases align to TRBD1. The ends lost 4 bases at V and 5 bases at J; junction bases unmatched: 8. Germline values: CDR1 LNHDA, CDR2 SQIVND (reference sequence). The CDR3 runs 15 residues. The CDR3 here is CASSRSGTGRTEAFF. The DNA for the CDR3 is TGTGCCAGTAGTAGGTCCGGGACAGGGCGGACTGAAGCTTTCTTT.

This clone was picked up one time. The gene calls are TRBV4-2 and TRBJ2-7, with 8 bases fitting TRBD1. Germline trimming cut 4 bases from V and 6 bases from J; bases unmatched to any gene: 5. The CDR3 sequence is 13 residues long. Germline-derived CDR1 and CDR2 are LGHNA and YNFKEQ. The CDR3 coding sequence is TGTGCCAGCAGCCGCGACAGGGGTGGCGAGCAGTACTTC. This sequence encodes CASSRDRGGEQYF.

The CDR3 DNA reads as TGTGCCAGCAGCTCCCAGACAGGGACCAATGCGCCCGGGGAGCTGTTTTTT. It is translated as CASSSQTGTNAPGELFF. The V call is TRBV7-9, the J call TRBJ2-2, with TRBD1 identical over 7 bases. Germline V gene sequence: CDR1 SEHNR, CDR2 FQNEAQ (reference sequence). Trimming took 4 bases from V and 6 from J; bases not matched to a gene: 14. There are 17 residues in the CDR3.

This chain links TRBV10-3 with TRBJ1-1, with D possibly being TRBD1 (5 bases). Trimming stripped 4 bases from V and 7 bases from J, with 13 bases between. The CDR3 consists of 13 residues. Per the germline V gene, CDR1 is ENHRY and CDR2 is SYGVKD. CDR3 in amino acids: CAISGRGGIEAFF. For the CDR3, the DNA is TGTGCCATCAGTGGCCGCGGGGGGATTGAAGCTTTCTTT.

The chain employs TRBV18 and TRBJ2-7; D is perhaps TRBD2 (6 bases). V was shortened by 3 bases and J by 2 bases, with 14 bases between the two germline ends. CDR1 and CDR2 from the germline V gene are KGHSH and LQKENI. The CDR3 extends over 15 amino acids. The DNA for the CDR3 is TGTGCCAGCTCACCTCGCCGGGGGACGGCCTACGAGCAGTACTTC. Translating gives CASSPRRGTAYEQYF.

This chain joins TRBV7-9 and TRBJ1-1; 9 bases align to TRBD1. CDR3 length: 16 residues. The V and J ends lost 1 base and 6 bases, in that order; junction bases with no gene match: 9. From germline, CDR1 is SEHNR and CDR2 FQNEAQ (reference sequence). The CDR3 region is CASSLGEGQGSPEAFF. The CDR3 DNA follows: TGTGCCAGCAGCTTAGGGGAGGGACAGGGTTCCCCTGAAGCTTTCTTT. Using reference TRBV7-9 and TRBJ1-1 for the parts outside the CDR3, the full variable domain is DTGVSQNPRHKITKRGQNVTFRCDPISEHNRLYWYRQTLGQGPEFLTYFQNEAQLEKSRLLSDRFSAERPKGSFSTLEIQRTEQGDSAMYLCASSLGEGQGSPEAFFGQGTRLTVV.

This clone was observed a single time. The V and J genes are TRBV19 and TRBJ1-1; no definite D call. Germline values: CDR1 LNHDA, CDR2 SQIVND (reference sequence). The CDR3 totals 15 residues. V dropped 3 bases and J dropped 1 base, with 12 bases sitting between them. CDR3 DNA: TGTGCCAGTAGTATGGGCCGGCCGAGGAACACTGAAGCTTTCTTT. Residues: CASSMGRPRNTEAFF.

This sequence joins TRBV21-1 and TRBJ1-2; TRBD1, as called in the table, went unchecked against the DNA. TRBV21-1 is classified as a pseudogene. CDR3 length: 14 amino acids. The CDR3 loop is CASSKVGQGGSPHF. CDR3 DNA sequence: TGTGCCAGCAGCAAAGTCGGACAGGGAGGATCCCCTCACTTC.

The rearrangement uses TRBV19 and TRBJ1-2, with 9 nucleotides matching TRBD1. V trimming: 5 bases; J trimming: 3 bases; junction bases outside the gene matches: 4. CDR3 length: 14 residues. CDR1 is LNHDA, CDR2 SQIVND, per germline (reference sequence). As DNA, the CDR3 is TGTGCCAGTAGTCCTTGGGACAGGGACTATGGCTACACCTTC. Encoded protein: CASSPWDRDYGYTF.

CDR3 sequence reads: CASRGRVVDEQFF. CDR3 DNA: TGTGCCAGCAGGGGCAGGGTTGTCGATGAGCAGTTCTTC. The J gene is TRBJ2-1, the V gene TRBV2; tentative D call: TRBD1 (5 bases). CDR3 length equals 13 residues. V gave up 6 bases and J gave up 8 bases, with 14 bases separating them. In germline, CDR1 is SNHLY, CDR2 FYNNEI. The variable domain in full, completed from reference TRBV2 and TRBJ2-1, reads EPEVTQTPSHQVTQMGQEVILRCVPISNHLYFYWYRQILGQKVEFLVSFYNNEISEKSEIFDDQFSVERPDGSNFTLKIRSTKLEDSAMYFCASRGRVVDEQFFGPGTRLTVL.

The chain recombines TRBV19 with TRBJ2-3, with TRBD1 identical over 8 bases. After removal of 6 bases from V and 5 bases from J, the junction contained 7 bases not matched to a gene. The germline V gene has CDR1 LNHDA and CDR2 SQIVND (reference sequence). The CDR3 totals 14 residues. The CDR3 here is CASRQDRAVDTQYF. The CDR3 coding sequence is TGTGCCAGTAGACAGGACAGGGCAGTAGATACGCAGTATTTT.

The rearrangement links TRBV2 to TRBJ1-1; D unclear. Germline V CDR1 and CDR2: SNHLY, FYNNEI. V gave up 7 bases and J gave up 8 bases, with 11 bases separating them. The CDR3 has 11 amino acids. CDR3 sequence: CASNLGLEAFF. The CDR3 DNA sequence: TGTGCCAGCAATCTGGGCCTCGAAGCTTTCTTT. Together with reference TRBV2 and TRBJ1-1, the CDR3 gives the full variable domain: EPEVTQTPSHQVTQMGQEVILRCVPISNHLYFYWYRQILGQKVEFLVSFYNNEISEKSEIFDDQFSVERPDGSNFTLKIRSTKLEDSAMYFCASNLGLEAFFGQGTRLTVV.

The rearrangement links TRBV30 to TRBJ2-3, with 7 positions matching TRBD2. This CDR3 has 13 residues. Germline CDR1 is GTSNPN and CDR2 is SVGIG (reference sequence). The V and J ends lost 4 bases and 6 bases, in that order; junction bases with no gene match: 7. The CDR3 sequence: CAWTSGEADTQYF. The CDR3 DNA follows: TGTGCCTGGACCAGCGGGGAGGCGGATACGCAGTATTTT.

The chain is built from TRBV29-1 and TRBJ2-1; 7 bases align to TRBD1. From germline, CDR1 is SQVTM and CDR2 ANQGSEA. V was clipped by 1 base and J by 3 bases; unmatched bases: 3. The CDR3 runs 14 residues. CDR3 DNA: TGCAGCGTTGAAGGAGGGACAGTCTACAATGAGCAGTTCTTC. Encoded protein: CSVEGGTVYNEQFF.

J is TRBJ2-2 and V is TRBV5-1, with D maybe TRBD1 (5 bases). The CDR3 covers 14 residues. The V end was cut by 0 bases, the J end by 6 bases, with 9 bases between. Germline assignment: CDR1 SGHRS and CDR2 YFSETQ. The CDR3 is CASSLEGVPGELFF. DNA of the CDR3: TGCGCCAGCAGCTTGGAAGGGGTGCCCGGGGAGCTGTTTTTT.

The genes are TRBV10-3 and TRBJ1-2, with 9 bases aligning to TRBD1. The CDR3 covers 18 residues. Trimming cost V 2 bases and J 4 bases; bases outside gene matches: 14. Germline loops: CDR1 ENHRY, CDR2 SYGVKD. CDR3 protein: CAISEKLKLGQGVYGYTF. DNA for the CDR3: TGTGCCATCAGTGAGAAGCTTAAGCTGGGACAGGGAGTCTATGGCTACACCTTC.

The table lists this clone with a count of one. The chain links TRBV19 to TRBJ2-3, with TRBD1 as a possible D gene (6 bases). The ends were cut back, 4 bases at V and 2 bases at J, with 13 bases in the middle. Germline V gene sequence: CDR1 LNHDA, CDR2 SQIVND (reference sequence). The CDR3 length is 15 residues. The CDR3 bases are TGTGCCAGTAGTAAACCGGGACATGACACAGATACGCAGTATTTT. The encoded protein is CASSKPGHDTDTQYF.

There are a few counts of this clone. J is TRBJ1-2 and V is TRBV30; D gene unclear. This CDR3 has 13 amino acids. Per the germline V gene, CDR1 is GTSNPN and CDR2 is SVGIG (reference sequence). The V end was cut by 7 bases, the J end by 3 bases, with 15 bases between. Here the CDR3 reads CASTGRSDYGYTF. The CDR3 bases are TGTGCCTCAACTGGCAGGTCGGACTATGGCTACACCTTC. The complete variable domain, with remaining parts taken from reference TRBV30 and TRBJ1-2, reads SQTIHQWPATLVQPVGSPLSLECTVEGTSNPNLYWYRQAAGRGLQLLFYSVGIGQISSEVPQNLSASRPQDRQFILSSKKLLLSDSGFYLCASTGRSDYGYTFGSGTRLTVV.

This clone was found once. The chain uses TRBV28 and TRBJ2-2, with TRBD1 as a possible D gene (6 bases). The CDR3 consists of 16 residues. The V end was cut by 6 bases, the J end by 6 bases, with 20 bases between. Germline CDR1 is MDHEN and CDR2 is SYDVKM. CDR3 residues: CASSTEGVGRAGELFF. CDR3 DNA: TGTGCCAGCAGCACAGAGGGGGTGGGCAGGGCCGGGGAGCTGTTTTTT.